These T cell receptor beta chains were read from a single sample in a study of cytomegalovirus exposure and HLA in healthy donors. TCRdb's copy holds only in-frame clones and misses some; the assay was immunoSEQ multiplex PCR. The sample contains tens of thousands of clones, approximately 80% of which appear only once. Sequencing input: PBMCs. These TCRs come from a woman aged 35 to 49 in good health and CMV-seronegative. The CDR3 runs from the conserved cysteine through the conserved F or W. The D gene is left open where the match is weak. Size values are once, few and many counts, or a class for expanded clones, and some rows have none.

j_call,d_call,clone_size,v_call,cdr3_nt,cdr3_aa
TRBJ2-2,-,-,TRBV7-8,TGTGCCAGCAGCTACGGACAGAACACCGGGGAGCTGTTTTTT,CASSYGQNTGELFF
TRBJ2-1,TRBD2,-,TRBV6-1,TGTGCCAGCAGTGAAGTGTTGAGCGGGAGTAACAATGAGCAGTTCTTC,CASSEVLSGSNNEQFF
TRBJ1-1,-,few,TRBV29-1,TGCAGCGTTGACTCCTCTTACACTGAAGCTTTCTTT,CSVDSSYTEAFF
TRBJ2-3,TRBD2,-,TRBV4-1,TGCGCCAGCAGCCAAGTTTGGACTAGCGGGAGGGCTAGCACAGATACGCAGTATTTT,CASSQVWTSGRASTDTQYF
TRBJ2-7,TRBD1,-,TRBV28,TGTGCCAGCAGTTTGGGGACAGGGATCTACGAGCAGTACTTC,CASSLGTGIYEQYF
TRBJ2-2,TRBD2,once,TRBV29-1,TGCAGCGTTGTAGGACTAGCGGGACTCGGGGAGCTGTTTTTT,CSVVGLAGLGELFF
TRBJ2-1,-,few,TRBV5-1,TGCGCCAGCAGCCTGGACGGCGGATCCTACAATGAGCAGTTCTTC,CASSLDGGSYNEQFF
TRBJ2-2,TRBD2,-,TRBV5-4,TGTGCCAGCAGCTCCGGACTAGCGGGAGGCGCTGGGCTGTTTTTT,CASSSGLAGGAGLFF
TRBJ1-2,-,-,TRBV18,TGTGCCAGCTCACCACAAAACGAGGGTGGCTACACCTTC,CASSPQNEGGYTF
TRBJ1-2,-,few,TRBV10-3,TGTGCCATCAGCACGGGACATACCACCGGGGGCTACACCTTC,CAISTGHTTGGYTF
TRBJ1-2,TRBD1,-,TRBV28,TGTGCCAGCAGTTTTCCCCCGGCAGGGGGTGGCTACACCTTC,CASSFPPAGGGYTF
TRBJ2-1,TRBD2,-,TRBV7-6,TGTGCCAGCAGCCCCATAGGACTAGCGGGGGCTCAGCGAGTGGATGAGCAGTTCTTC,CASSPIGLAGAQRVDEQFF
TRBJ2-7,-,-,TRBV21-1,TGTGCCAGCAGGGGACGGACAGGCCTCAGCTCCTACGAGCAGTACTTC,CASRGRTGLSSYEQYF
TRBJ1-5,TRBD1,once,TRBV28,TGTGCCAGCAGTAGGGGCAAAACTACAGGGGGAAATCAGCCCCAGCATTTT,CASSRGKTTGGNQPQHF
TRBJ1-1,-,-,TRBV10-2,TGCGCCTCAAAAGGGGAAAACAGGAACACTGAAGCTTTCTTT,CASKGENRNTEAFF
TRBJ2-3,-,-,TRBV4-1,TGCGCCAGCAGCCAAGACGACAGGTTTAATAGAGATACGCAGTATTTT,CASSQDDRFNRDTQYF
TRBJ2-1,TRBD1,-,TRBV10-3,TGTGCCATCAGTGAGTCGGGACAGGGGGCCTGGGATGAGCAGTTCTTC,CAISESGQGAWDEQFF
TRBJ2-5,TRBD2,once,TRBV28,TGTGCCAGCAGTTTAGGGATTAGCGGGTACCAAGAGACCCAGTACTTC,CASSLGISGYQETQYF
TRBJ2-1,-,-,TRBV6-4,TGTGCCAGCAGTGACTATCGGGACACTTTTCTCAATGAGCAGTTCTTC,CASSDYRDTFLNEQFF
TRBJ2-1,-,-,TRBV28,TGTGCCAGCAGTCTCCTGGACAGCGACAATGAGCAGTTCTTC,CASSLLDSDNEQFF
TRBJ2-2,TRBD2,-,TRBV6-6,TGTGCCAGCAGGGACCCGACTAGCTGGAACACCGGGGAGCTGTTTTTT,CASRDPTSWNTGELFF
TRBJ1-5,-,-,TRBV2,TGTGCCAGCAGGTCCGGGGATAGCAATCAGCCCCAGCATTTT,CASRSGDSNQPQHF